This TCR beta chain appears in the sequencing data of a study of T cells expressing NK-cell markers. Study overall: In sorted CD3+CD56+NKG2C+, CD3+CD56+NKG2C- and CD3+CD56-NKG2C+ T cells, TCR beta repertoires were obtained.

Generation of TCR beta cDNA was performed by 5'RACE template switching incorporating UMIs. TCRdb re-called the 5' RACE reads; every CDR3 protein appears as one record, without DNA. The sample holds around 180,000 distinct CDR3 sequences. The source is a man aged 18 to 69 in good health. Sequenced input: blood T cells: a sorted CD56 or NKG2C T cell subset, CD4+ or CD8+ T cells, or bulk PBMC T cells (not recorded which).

This CDR3 reads CASSRTGGDTQYF. The chain couples TRBV7-9 to TRBJ2-3; TCRdb outputs TRBD1, but without DNA this stays unchecked. The CDR3 contains 13 residues. Germline lookup yields CDR1 SEHNR and CDR2 FQNEAQ (reference sequence). Full variable domain (remainder filled in from reference TRBV7-9 and TRBJ2-3): DTGVSQNPRHKITKRGQNVTFRCDPISEHNRLYWYRQTLGQGPEFLTYFQNEAQLEKSRLLSDRFSAERPKGSFSTLEIQRTEQGDSAMYLCASSRTGGDTQYFGPGTRLTVL.